This T cell receptor beta chain came from a study of blood T cell repertoires in COVID-19. Study background: Spain, Italy and the United States supplied samples that represented acute and convalescent COVID-19. From T cells, B-cell-depleted T cells, or PBMCs came the material, which was cDNA or gDNA.

Original processing methods: Reference gene primer amplification gave estimated nucleated cell counts. Clones were sequenced by immunoSEQ multiplex PCR, and TCRdb holds only the in-frame ones, with some missing. The V and J calls and the clone size are those of that table, but D and trimming were determined from the DNA. The data contain about half a million clones, 70% to 90% of them singletons. This CDR3 has 16 amino acids. The germline gives CDR1 KGHSH, CDR2 LQKENI. V shed 2 bases, J shed 0 bases, and the junction held 5 bases outside the gene matches. The TCR originated in a human donor in a cohort sampled during active COVID-19. The rearrangement uses TRBV18 and TRBJ2-7; 9 bases agree with TRBD2. Sequencing used peripheral blood. The CDR3 spells CASSPTAGGTSYEQYF. The CDR3 region has the DNA TGTGCCAGCTCACCAACGGCGGGAGGGACCTCCTACGAGCAGTACTTC.